One and the same sample provided the 29 T cell receptor beta chains below, sequenced in a study of blood T cell repertoires in COVID-19. Only in-frame clones appear in the TCRdb table, and some are missing; sequencing was by immunoSEQ multiplex PCR. The table has 85,000 to 130,000 clones, approximately 85% seen once; the top ten hold about 4.8%. Sample: peripheral blood. These receptors all come from a man in his 60s with acute or convalescent COVID-19.

The chain uses TRBV6-2 or TRBV6-3 and TRBJ2-7, with D maybe TRBD1 (6 bases). CDR1 and CDR2 (germline): MNHEY, SVGEGT. Trimming shortened V by 5 bases and J by 2 bases, and 13 bases separated the two germline ends. This CDR3 has 14 residues. Here the CDR3 DNA reads TGTGCCAGCAGTCCCCCAGGGGACCCCTACGAGCAGTACTTC. This sequence encodes CASSPPGDPYEQYF.

The rearrangement uses TRBV6-7 and TRBJ1-6, with TRBD1 matching over 10 bases. TRBV6-7 is filed as an ORF, its function uncertain. After removal of 0 bases from V and 5 bases from J, the junction contained 10 bases not matched to a gene. The CDR3 spans 19 residues. The CDR3 DNA reads TGTGCCAGCAGTTACTCTCTTAAGACAGGGGGCTATAATAATTCACCCCTCCACTTT. Protein: CASSYSLKTGGYNNSPLHF.

The chain links TRBV5-1 to TRBJ1-1; tentatively, D is TRBD1 (6 bases). Germline CDR1 reads SGHRS; CDR2 reads YFSETQ. The CDR3 sequence is 11 residues long. V shed 4 bases and J shed 8 bases, with 9 bases lying between them. The DNA for the CDR3 is TGCGCCAGCAGCCTGGGGACAGAAGCTTTCTTT. Its protein product is CASSLGTEAFF.

This clone was seen a handful of times. The chain couples TRBV3-1 (or the pseudogene TRBV3-2) to TRBJ2-1, with a tentative D call TRBD1 (5 bases). V was trimmed by 4 bases and J by 7 bases, leaving 14 bases between them. The CDR3 contains 14 residues. CDR1 and CDR2 from the germline V gene are LGHDT and YNNKEL (reference sequence). The CDR3 DNA reads TGTGCCAGCAGCCTAAGGGGCGCGAAGAATGAGCAGTTCTTC. This encodes CASSLRGAKNEQFF.

This chain links TRBV6-5 with TRBJ2-3; 9 nucleotides align to TRBD2. V gave up 2 bases and J gave up 4 bases; unmatched junction bases: 4. CDR1 MNHEY and CDR2 SVGAGI come from the germline V gene. This CDR3 contains 15 residues. The DNA for the CDR3 is TGTGCCAGCAGTTACGCCAGCGGGGGGTCAGATACGCAGTATTTT. Its protein is CASSYASGGSDTQYF.

Points on this clone: Other DNA sequences from this sample encode an identical CDR3 as well. This rearrangement joins TRBV6-5 to TRBJ1-1, with 7 bases lining up with TRBD1. The V and J ends lost 3 bases and 1 base, in that order; junction bases with no gene match: 5. CDR1 MNHEY and CDR2 SVGAGI come from the germline V gene. The CDR3 is 15 amino acids. The chain's CDR3 is CASSYFGTANTEAFF. For the CDR3, the DNA is TGTGCCAGCAGTTATTTCGGGACAGCGAACACTGAAGCTTTCTTT.

The CDR3 DNA reads TGTGCCAGTAGTCTCAAGACCGGGGGTTATGGCTACACCTTC. It specifies CASSLKTGGYGYTF. The chain joins TRBV19 to TRBJ1-2; TRBD1 is a possible D gene (5 bases). The CDR3 is made up of 14 amino acids. V lost 5 bases to trimming and J lost 5 bases, with 15 bases between them. CDR1 and CDR2 (germline): LNHDA, SQIVND (reference sequence).

This sequence joins TRBV6-6 and TRBJ1-4; D gene ambiguous. Germline-derived CDR1 and CDR2 are MNHNY and SVGAGI (reference sequence). Between the trimmed V and J ends, which lost 2 bases and 6 bases, there was a span of 7 bases. The CDR3 extends over 13 amino acids. CDR3 protein: CASSYPEHEKLFF. CDR3 DNA sequence: TGTGCCAGCAGTTACCCGGAGCATGAAAAACTGTTTTTT.

The V gene is TRBV13, the J gene TRBJ1-2; perhaps TRBD1 as D (6 bases). V gave up 5 bases and J gave up 8 bases, with 15 bases separating them. Germline CDR1 reads PRHDT; CDR2 reads FYEKMQ (reference sequence). The CDR3 contains 13 residues. The CDR3 sequence is CASSPAGAEGYTF. The CDR3 DNA sequence: TGTGCCAGCAGCCCCGCAGGGGCGGAGGGCTACACCTTC.

The J gene is TRBJ2-2, the V gene TRBV24-1; 14 bases agree with TRBD2. The junction had 7 bases not matched to a gene; V was cut back by 4 bases and J by 7 bases. The CDR3 spans 17 residues. In germline, CDR1 is KGHDR, CDR2 SFDVKD. CDR3 sequence reads: CATSDPGTSGSIGELFF. The CDR3 coding sequence is TGTGCCACCAGTGACCCCGGGACTAGCGGGAGTATCGGGGAGCTGTTTTTT.

The chain carries TRBV27 and TRBJ1-2; D not certain. The germline V gene has CDR1 MNHEY and CDR2 SMNVEV (reference sequence). V lost 2 bases to trimming and J lost 1 base, with 5 bases between them. CDR3 length: 13 residues. This chain's CDR3 is CASSLQFNYGYTF. In nucleotides, the CDR3 is TGTGCCAGCAGTTTACAGTTTAACTATGGCTACACCTTC.

The V and J genes are TRBV29-1 and TRBJ2-2; 9 nucleotides match TRBD2. The germline V gene has CDR1 SQVTM and CDR2 ANQGSEA. J lost 6 bases, V lost 7 bases, and 9 bases had no gene match. The CDR3 consists of 14 residues. The CDR3 here is CSAEGAGGSGELFF. In DNA form, the CDR3 reads TGCAGCGCCGAAGGGGCGGGAGGGTCCGGGGAGCTGTTTTTT.

The genes are TRBV7-8 and TRBJ1-5; TRBD1 matches 10 bases. In germline, CDR1 is SGHVS, CDR2 FQNEAQ. With V trimmed by 8 bases and J by 5 bases, 3 bases remained unmatched. The CDR3 has 13 residues. The CDR3 sequence: CASGTGAYQPQHF. In DNA, the CDR3 is TGTGCCAGCGGGACAGGGGCTTATCAGCCCCAGCATTTT.

The chain combines TRBV27 with TRBJ2-1; 10 nucleotides match TRBD2. Germline trimming cut 3 bases from V and 3 bases from J; bases unmatched to any gene: 5. Germline V gene data show CDR1 as MNHEY and CDR2 as SMNVEV (reference sequence). This CDR3 spans 16 amino acids. CDR3 protein: CASSLSASGSYNEQFF. The CDR3 nucleotides read TGTGCCAGCAGTTTGTCGGCTAGCGGGAGCTACAATGAGCAGTTCTTC.

V is TRBV2 and J is TRBJ1-1; D remains ambiguous. Germline V CDR1 and CDR2: SNHLY, FYNNEI. The CDR3 totals 14 residues. V lost 2 bases, J lost 2 bases, and 9 bases lay in between. The CDR3 DNA reads TGTGCCAGCAGTGAAAACAGACACAACACTGAAGCTTTCTTT. As protein: CASSENRHNTEAFF.

The rearrangement links TRBV6-5 to TRBJ1-3; 8 bases are a match to TRBD1. Germline V gene data show CDR1 as MNHEY and CDR2 as SVGAGI. Trimming cost V 0 bases and J 2 bases; bases outside gene matches: 0. This CDR3 spans 15 amino acids. The CDR3 protein is CASSYSTGAGNTIYF. In DNA form, the CDR3 reads TGTGCCAGCAGTTACTCGACAGGGGCTGGAAACACCATATATTTT.

The chain recombines TRBV6-5 with TRBJ2-7, with 10 positions matching TRBD1. This CDR3 is built from 14 residues. Germline V gene sequence: CDR1 MNHEY, CDR2 SVGAGI. Trimming cost V 4 bases and J 3 bases; bases outside gene matches: 3. CDR3 sequence (DNA): TGTGCCAGCAGTTTCCGGGACAGGGGCTACGAGCAGTACTTC. This encodes CASSFRDRGYEQYF.

The chain combines TRBV4-3 with TRBJ2-5; 11 nucleotides agree with TRBD2. CDR3 size: 17 residues. V was clipped by 2 bases and J by 1 base; unmatched bases: 6. The germline V gene has CDR1 LGHNA and CDR2 YSLEER. CDR3 coding DNA: TGCGCCAGCAGCCAAACTCACGGGACTAGCGGCCAAGAGACCCAGTACTTC. This gives the protein CASSQTHGTSGQETQYF.

This CDR3 reads CAITDRGATGELFF. The CDR3 DNA reads as TGTGCCATTACGGACAGGGGGGCCACCGGGGAGCTGTTTTTT. The chain has TRBV10-3 and TRBJ2-2; 10 positions agree with TRBD1. There are 14 residues in the CDR3. In germline, CDR1 is ENHRY, CDR2 SYGVKD. Germline trimming cut 9 bases from V and 4 bases from J; bases unmatched to any gene: 5.

This clone was found a few times. The sample holds other DNA sequences that translate to the same CDR3. The chain links TRBV6-5 to TRBJ2-7, with 11 bases fitting TRBD2. The length of the CDR3 is 15 residues. Trimming at V came to 0 bases and at J to 3 bases, leaving 1 base not matched to a gene. The germline gives CDR1 MNHEY, CDR2 SVGAGI. The CDR3 region is CASSYSLAGGYEQYF. CDR3 DNA: TGTGCCAGCAGTTACTCTCTAGCGGGAGGCTACGAGCAGTACTTC.

The V call is TRBV6-6, the J call TRBJ2-5; TRBD1 agrees at 9 bases. In germline, CDR1 is MNHNY, CDR2 SVGAGI (reference sequence). The CDR3 loop spans 16 amino acids. Unmatched junction bases numbered 10, after V lost 5 bases and J lost 3 bases. The CDR3 DNA is TGTGCCAGCAGTCGAAACAGGGGGCGTATGGAAGAGACCCAGTACTTC. This codes for CASSRNRGRMEETQYF.

The chain combines TRBV14 with TRBJ2-5; D unclear. The CDR3 spans 16 residues. CDR1 SGHDN and CDR2 FVKESK come from the germline V gene. V was trimmed by 1 base and J by 4 bases, leaving 16 bases between them. The CDR3 sequence is CASSQVCGSALETQYF. The CDR3 coding sequence is TGTGCCAGCAGCCAAGTTTGCGGCTCGGCTCTAGAGACCCAGTACTTC.

J is TRBJ1-6 and V is TRBV12-3 or TRBV12-4; D ambiguous. The CDR3 has 12 amino acids. Trimming pared 3 bases from V and 10 bases from J, leaving 7 bases between. CDR3 residues: CASSLRESPLHF. CDR3 DNA: TGTGCCAGCAGTTTGAGGGAATCACCCCTCCACTTT.

The rearrangement joins TRBV7-8 to TRBJ2-1; D unresolved. This CDR3 comprises 13 residues. The V gene lost 0 bases and the J gene lost 4 bases, with 4 bases spanning the gap. Germline CDR1 reads SGHVS; CDR2 reads FQNEAQ. CDR3 DNA sequence: TGTGCCAGCAGCTTAGCCCTATACAATGAGCAGTTCTTC. Amino acid sequence: CASSLALYNEQFF.

The chain joins TRBV6-5 to TRBJ1-3; 9 positions agree with TRBD1. The germline V gene encodes CDR1 MNHEY and CDR2 SVGAGI. The J segment lost 4 bases and the V segment lost 7 bases, leaving 5 bases of the junction unmatched. CDR3 size: 14 residues. In DNA, the CDR3 is TGTGCCAGCACCCGGGACAGGGTCGGAAACACCATATATTTT. This codes for CASTRDRVGNTIYF.

This clone occurred a few times. The CDR3 protein is CAWRAQGGDGYTF. The CDR3 DNA sequence: TGTGCCTGGAGGGCACAGGGAGGGGATGGCTACACCTTC. The rearrangement links TRBV30 to TRBJ1-2; the D gene is possibly TRBD1 (6 bases). Trimming stripped 3 bases from V and 6 bases from J, with 14 bases between. The CDR3 is 13 amino acids. Germline CDR1 and CDR2: GTSNPN and SVGIG (reference sequence).

The table lists this clone with a count of one. This chain joins TRBV10-3 and TRBJ1-5; no clear D gene. The length of the CDR3 is 12 residues. Germline CDR1 ENHRY, CDR2 SYGVKD. The ends were cut back, 0 bases at V and 9 bases at J, with 6 bases in the middle. This chain's CDR3 is CAISESSAPQHF. CDR3 nucleotide sequence: TGTGCCATCAGTGAGTCTAGTGCGCCCCAGCATTTT.

This clone was seen only a few times. The V and J genes are TRBV10-3 and TRBJ1-2, with a tentative D call TRBD1 (6 bases). This CDR3 contains 13 residues. Germline lookup yields CDR1 ENHRY and CDR2 SYGVKD. Trimming took off 6 bases at V and 3 bases at J, with 11 bases between the two ends. The CDR3 nucleotides read TGTGCCATCAGATGGACAGTAGACTATGGCTACACCTTC. It is translated as CAIRWTVDYGYTF.

The V and J genes are TRBV28 and TRBJ1-2, with D perhaps TRBD1 (6 bases). This CDR3 is built from 12 residues. Germline V lookup: CDR1 MDHEN, CDR2 SYDVKM. Trimming pared 5 bases from V and 7 bases from J, leaving 11 bases between. CDR3 coding DNA: TGTGCCAGCAGTCTAGGGGGGGGTGGCTACACCTTC. It encodes CASSLGGGGYTF.